The next 8 T cell receptor beta chains were all read from a single sample in a study of blood T cell repertoires in COVID-19 (dated by TCRdb to the early 2020s). Libraries were prepared through the immunoSEQ multiplex PCR assay. Sourced from immuneACCESS, this table was stored by TCRdb with only in-frame sequences that have V and J called. A share of the clones is absent; for the studies checked, an unresolved V gene accounts for under half, and the remainder has no known explanation. This sample gives over 95,000 clones in total; less than 85% of them show up just once. The ten largest clones take up roughly an eighth of the sample. Source material: peripheral blood. The receptor set was obtained from a human donor in a cohort sampled during active COVID-19.

V usage is TRBV15 and J usage is TRBJ2-1, with a possible D match to TRBD2 (5 bases). Germline CDR1 is LNHNV and CDR2 is YYDKDF (reference sequence). V gave up 3 bases and J gave up 5 bases, with 17 bases separating them. The CDR3 extends over 16 amino acids. This chain's CDR3 is CATSSQDLGDHNEQFF. The CDR3 nucleotides are TGTGCCACCAGCAGCCAGGACTTGGGCGACCACAATGAGCAGTTCTTC.

This chain connects TRBV18 to TRBJ2-7; 9 positions agree with TRBD1. In germline, CDR1 is KGHSH, CDR2 LQKENI. The CDR3 sequence is 14 residues long. J lost 6 bases, V lost 3 bases, and 6 bases had no gene match. The CDR3 DNA reads TGTGCCAGCTCACCGGACAGGGGAGTCGGCGAGCAGTACTTC. Amino acid sequence: CASSPDRGVGEQYF.

This clone was seen once. V gene TRBV7-2 combines with J gene TRBJ2-7; the D gene is possibly TRBD1 (6 bases). Trimming shortened V by 4 bases and J by 2 bases, and 12 bases separated the two germline ends. The V gene's germline CDR1 is SGHTA and CDR2 FQGNSA. CDR3 length equals 14 residues. The CDR3 DNA reads TGTGCCAGCAGCTCCCCAGGGGCCACCTACGAGCAGTACTTC. This sequence encodes CASSSPGATYEQYF.

The V call is TRBV6-6, the J call TRBJ1-5; D might be TRBD1 (5 bases). This CDR3 comprises 14 residues. From germline, CDR1 is MNHNY and CDR2 SVGAGI (reference sequence). Trimming pared 3 bases from V and 6 bases from J, leaving 12 bases between. The CDR3 sequence: CASSYWGGGQPQHF. The CDR3 DNA is TGTGCCAGCAGTTATTGGGGGGGAGGTCAGCCCCAGCATTTT.

CDR3 sequence: CASSQGGDGGEKLFF. For the CDR3, the DNA is TGTGCCAGCAGCCAAGGGGGGGACGGCGGAGAAAAACTGTTTTTT. The chain uses TRBV4-2 and TRBJ1-4; possible D gene TRBD1, 5 bases. Trimming shortened V by 1 base and J by 8 bases, and 14 bases separated the two germline ends. The CDR3 consists of 15 residues. CDR1 and CDR2 (germline): LGHNA, YNFKEQ.

The J gene is TRBJ1-5, the V gene TRBV6-5; 7 nucleotides match TRBD1. Trimming removed 5 bases from V and 4 bases from J; junction bases left unmatched: 8. The CDR3 spans 15 residues. Germline V CDR1 and CDR2: MNHEY, SVGAGI. Written as DNA, the CDR3 is TGTGCCAGCAGTAAGGGGGACAGCCAAAATCAGCCCCAGCATTTT. Its translation: CASSKGDSQNQPQHF.

The V and J genes are TRBV15 and TRBJ2-7, with 8 bases identical to TRBD2. The CDR3 is 16 amino acids. Germline CDR1 LNHNV, CDR2 YYDKDF (reference sequence). Trimming removed 0 bases from V and 0 bases from J; junction bases left unmatched: 4. CDR3 in amino acids: CATSRERGGISYEQYF. The DNA of the CDR3 is TGTGCCACCAGCAGAGAGCGCGGGGGGATCTCCTACGAGCAGTACTTC.

This chain connects TRBV19 to TRBJ1-6, with TRBD1 identical over 9 bases. Germline V lookup: CDR1 LNHDA, CDR2 SQIVND (reference sequence). V shed 8 bases, J shed 9 bases, and the junction held 8 bases outside the gene matches. The CDR3 loop spans 14 amino acids. The CDR3: CASPMRGQGSPLHF. CDR3 in DNA: TGTGCCAGTCCAATGCGGGGACAGGGTTCACCCCTCCACTTT.